This T cell receptor beta chain derives from a study of T cells after yellow fever vaccination. Study-wide results and limits: Almost none of the vaccine-responding clonotypes turned up in sorted memory subsets on day 0, the data showed.

The V gene's germline CDR1 is MGHRA and CDR2 YSYEKL. The CDR3 runs to 15 residues. V dropped 4 bases and J dropped 2; count of bases not matched to a gene: 2. This clonotype was recorded many times. One entry per CDR3 protein, called by TCRdb with MiXCR from the 5' RACE reads. The repertoire holds 45,000 to 75,000 distinct CDR3 sequences, with approximately 6% as singletons. The source of this sequence is a man younger than 35 who received the YFV17D yellow fever vaccine. Here the sequenced sample was PBMCs, either bulk or a sorted T-cell subset (CD4+, CD8+, memory, or dextramer-sorted; not recorded which), taken on the day of the yellow fever booster vaccination. The chain recombines TRBV4-1 with TRBJ2-1; TRBD1 agrees at 10 bases. CDR3 residues: CASSLGQGAYNEQFF. In DNA, the CDR3 is TGCGCCAGCAGCCTAGGACAGGGGGCCTACAATGAGCAGTTCTTC.